This T cell receptor beta chain was identified during a study of T-cell memory formation after mild COVID-19. Germline V gives CDR1 KGHSH, CDR2 LQKENI. This CDR3 has 13 residues. The trim removed 5 bases at V and 6 bases at J, leaving 6 bases unmatched. TCRdb reprocessed the 5' RACE reads via MiXCR and lists one record per CDR3 protein. Of under 300,000 distinct CDR3 sequences in the sample, roughly 8.2% were seen once. The specimen sequenced was PBMCs or a T cell subset sorted from them (not recorded which). The chain combines TRBV18 with TRBJ2-7, with TRBD2 matching over 8 bases. The receptor was isolated from a man between 18 and 29 years old who had mild COVID-19 (a few samples of this study predate the infection). Cell type and time point are not known. The CDR3 region is CASSSGGPGEQYF. The DNA of the CDR3 is TGTGCCAGCTCATCGGGGGGGCCGGGCGAGCAGTACTTC.